The rows below give T cell receptor beta chains drawn from one sample of a study of human T cells and chemical hapten exposure. MiXCR, applied by TCRdb to the RACE reads, yields one record per CDR3 protein. The sample contains around 380,000 distinct CDR3 sequences, 5.5% of which appear only once. Source: whole blood, taken in connection with sensitization to the hapten diphenylcyclopropenone (DPC). Receptor source: a woman younger than 35 with alopecia areata. Some clones in this sample may be carry-over from other donors' samples. The CDR3 runs from the conserved cysteine through the conserved F or W. A D gene is named only where the DNA matches it firmly. Clone size is shown for a subset of rows, as once, few, many or a class of expanded clone.

TRBJ2-3	TRBV27	-	few	CATAQLPIREDTQYF	TGTGCCACCGCCCAGCTTCCTATTAGGGAAGATACGCAGTATTTT
TRBJ2-5	TRBV7-9	TRBD2	few	CASRQIAGGSETQYF	TGTGCCAGCAGACAAATAGCGGGGGGATCAGAGACCCAGTACTTC
TRBJ2-1	TRBV4-2	TRBD2	many	CASSRPGSSGSWGSSDEQFF	TGTGCCAGCAGCCGCCCGGGGAGTAGCGGGTCCTGGGGAAGTTCGGATGAGCAGTTCTTC
TRBJ2-2	TRBV12-3/TRBV12-4	-	few	CASRPNKGTGELFF	TGTGCCAGCAGGCCGAATAAGGGTACCGGGGAGCTGTTTTTT
TRBJ1-5	TRBV20-1	-	-	CSARDSKGWSNQPQHF	TGCAGTGCTAGAGATTCGAAGGGGTGGAGCAATCAGCCCCAGCATTTT
TRBJ2-5	TRBV6-5	TRBD1	few	CASNGGQGDKETQYF	TGTGCCAGCAACGGGGGACAGGGGGACAAAGAGACCCAGTACTTC
TRBJ1-5	TRBV6-5	-	few	CASSRLYSNQPQHF	TGTGCCAGCAGCCGGTTGTATAGCAATCAGCCCCAGCATTTT
TRBJ1-3	TRBV21-1	-	few	CASRGRDRAPSGTIYF	TGTGCCAGCCGGGGGAGAGACAGGGCCCCTTCGGGCACCATATATTTT
TRBJ2-7	TRBV7-9	TRBD1	many	CASSLVSGGSDEQYF	TGTGCCAGCAGCCTAGTATCAGGGGGTAGCGACGAGCAGTACTTC
TRBJ1-6	TRBV6-5	-	few	CASRPTIAGLLSPLHF	TGTGCCAGCAGACCCACCATAGCCGGACTGCTTTCACCCCTCCACTTT
TRBJ1-5	TRBV20-1	-	-	CSAKDRSSNQPQHF	TGCAGTGCTAAAGACAGGTCTAGCAATCAGCCCCAGCATTTT
TRBJ1-4	TRBV5-1	-	-	CASSLGRANEKLFF	TGCGCCAGCAGCTTGGGACGGGCTAATGAAAAACTGTTTTTT
TRBJ1-1	TRBV6-2/TRBV6-3	-	-	CASSYVSGGAEAFF	TGTGCCAGCAGTTACGTGTCGGGCGGGGCCGAAGCTTTCTTT
TRBJ1-4	TRBV20-1	-	few	CSAVLAPGPEKLFF	TGCAGTGCCGTACTTGCGCCTGGACCTGAAAAACTGTTTTTT
TRBJ1-1	TRBV7-9	TRBD1	-	CASSLEGGALTEAFF	TGTGCCAGCAGCTTAGAAGGGGGCGCGCTCACTGAAGCTTTCTTT
TRBJ1-1	TRBV20-1	TRBD1	many	CSAPRTGNTEAFF	TGCAGTGCTCCGCGGACAGGGAACACTGAAGCTTTCTTT
TRBJ2-1	TRBV10-3	-	few	CAISEIQGREFF	TGTGCCATCAGTGAGATACAGGGAAGGGAGTTCTTC
TRBJ2-2	TRBV5-1	TRBD2	many	CASSLGTAGRTGELFF	TGCGCCAGCAGCTTGGGAACAGCGGGGCGCACCGGGGAGCTGTTTTTT
TRBJ1-2	TRBV20-1	-	-	CSAREPGSAGLGYTF	TGCAGTGCTAGAGAACCAGGGAGCGCCGGTCTTGGCTACACCTTC
TRBJ2-1	TRBV4-3	TRBD1	-	CASSQAGAGGEQFF	TGCGCCAGCAGCCAGGCTGGGGCAGGGGGTGAGCAGTTCTTC
TRBJ1-5	TRBV6-6	-	few	CASNWQYNGEVNQPQHF	TGTGCCAGCAACTGGCAGTATAATGGCGAGGTCAATCAGCCCCAGCATTTT
TRBJ1-6	TRBV2	-	many	CASSVEGGSNSPLHF	TGTGCCAGCAGTGTGGAAGGTGGGAGTAATTCACCCCTCCACTTT
TRBJ1-5	TRBV7-9	TRBD1	many	CASSPQTGGNQPQHF	TGTGCCAGCAGCCCCCAGACAGGGGGCAATCAGCCCCAGCATTTT
TRBJ1-6	TRBV5-1	TRBD1	many	CASSLAAGGYNSPLHF	TGCGCCAGCAGCTTGGCGGCAGGGGGTTATAATTCACCCCTCCACTTT
TRBJ1-5	TRBV18	-	-	CASSPNGAYSNQPQHF	TGTGCCAGCTCACCAAATGGAGCTTATAGCAATCAGCCCCAGCATTTT
TRBJ2-6	TRBV5-1	-	many	CASSWDPSGANVLTF	TGCGCCAGCAGCTGGGACCCCTCTGGGGCCAACGTCCTGACTTTC
TRBJ1-1	TRBV27	TRBD1	-	CASSFVRGQTEAFF	TGTGCCAGCAGTTTCGTCAGGGGGCAGACTGAAGCTTTCTTT
TRBJ1-2	TRBV7-9	-	-	CASSLMNYGYTF	TGTGCCAGCAGCTTAATGAACTATGGCTACACCTTC
TRBJ2-3	TRBV6-5	-	many	CASGRSQGTDTQYF	TGTGCCAGCGGGAGATCACAGGGCACAGATACGCAGTATTTT
TRBJ1-1	TRBV29-1	-	-	CSVDFGVRSTEAFF	TGCAGCGTTGATTTCGGGGTTCGTAGCACTGAAGCTTTCTTT
TRBJ1-4	TRBV27	TRBD1	many	CASSAGRQGDNEKLFF	TGTGCCAGCAGTGCAGGACGACAGGGGGATAATGAAAAACTGTTTTTT